This T cell receptor beta chain is from a study of blood T cell repertoires in COVID-19. Study overall: The United States, Italy and Spain were the sources of the acute and convalescent COVID-19 samples. From T cells, B-cell-depleted T cells, or PBMCs came the material, which was cDNA or gDNA.

In germline, CDR1 is MNHEY, CDR2 SVGAGI. This CDR3 is 13 amino acids long. V shed 7 bases, J shed 7 bases, and the junction held 6 bases outside the gene matches. Authors' processing steps: Amplification of reference gene primers provided the estimated nucleated cell counts. The assay was immunoSEQ multiplex PCR, and TCRdb's table has in-frame clones only and misses some. V, J and clone size are those of that table, while D and trimming were read from the DNA. The data contain 60,000 to 65,000 clones, 75% to 85% of them seen just once; the ten biggest clones take up 32%. The rearrangement joins TRBV6-5 to TRBJ1-5, with 8 nucleotides matching TRBD1. The receptor's source is a human donor in a cohort sampled during active COVID-19. The sample consisted of peripheral blood. The CDR3 DNA sequence: TGTGCCAGCACCGGACAGGGCCCCCAGCCCCAGCATTTT. Residues: CASTGQGPQPQHF.